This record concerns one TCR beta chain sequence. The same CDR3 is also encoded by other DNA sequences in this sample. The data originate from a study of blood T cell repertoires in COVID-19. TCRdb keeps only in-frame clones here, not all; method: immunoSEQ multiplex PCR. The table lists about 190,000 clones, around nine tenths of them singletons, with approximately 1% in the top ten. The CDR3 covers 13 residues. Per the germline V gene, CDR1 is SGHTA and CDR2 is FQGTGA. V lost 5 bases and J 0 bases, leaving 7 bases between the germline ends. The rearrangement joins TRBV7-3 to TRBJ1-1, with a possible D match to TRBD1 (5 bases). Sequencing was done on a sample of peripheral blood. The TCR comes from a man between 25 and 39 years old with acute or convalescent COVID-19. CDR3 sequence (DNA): TGTGCCAGCAGCCTGACAGTGAACACTGAAGCTTTCTTT. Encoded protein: CASSLTVNTEAFF.